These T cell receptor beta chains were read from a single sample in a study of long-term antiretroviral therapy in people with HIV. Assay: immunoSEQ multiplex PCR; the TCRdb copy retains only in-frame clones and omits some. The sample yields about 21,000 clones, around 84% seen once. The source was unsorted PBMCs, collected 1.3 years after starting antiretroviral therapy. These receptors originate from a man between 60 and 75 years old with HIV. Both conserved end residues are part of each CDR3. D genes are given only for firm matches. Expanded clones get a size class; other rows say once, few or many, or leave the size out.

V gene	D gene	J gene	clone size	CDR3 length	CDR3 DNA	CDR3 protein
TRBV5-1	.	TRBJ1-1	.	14	TGCGCCAGCAGCTTGGTAGCGCCGACCACTGAAGCTTTCTTT	CASSLVAPTTEAFF
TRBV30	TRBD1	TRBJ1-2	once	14	TGTGCCTGGAGTTTGATAGGGGGCATCACTGGCTACACCTTC	CAWSLIGGITGYTF
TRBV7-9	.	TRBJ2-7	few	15	TGTGCCAGCAGTTATTTCCGGGACAACTCCTACGAGCAGTACTTC	CASSYFRDNSYEQYF
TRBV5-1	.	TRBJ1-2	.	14	TGCGCCAGCAGCTTGGACCTTGGCATTGGGGGCTACACCTTC	CASSLDLGIGGYTF
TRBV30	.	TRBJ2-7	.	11	TGTGCCTGGGAACGGACCTACGAGCAGTACTTC	CAWERTYEQYF
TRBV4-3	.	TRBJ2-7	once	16	TGCGCCAGCAGCCAAGATCTCCCTGCCCGAGACTACGAGCAGTACTTC	CASSQDLPARDYEQYF
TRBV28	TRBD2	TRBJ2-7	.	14	TGTGCCAGCAATAGCGGGGGGGAGCCCCACGAGCAGTACTTC	CASNSGGEPHEQYF
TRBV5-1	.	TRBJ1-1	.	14	TGCGCCAGCAGCTTGGCCGTGGGGTTTGGTGAAGCTTTCTTT	CASSLAVGFGEAFF
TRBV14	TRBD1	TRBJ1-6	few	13	TGTGCCAGCGGGAGGACAGGGGACTCACCCCTCCACTTT	CASGRTGDSPLHF
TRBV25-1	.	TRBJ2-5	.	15	TGTGCCAGCAGTTCTCGGGGTGCAGGTAGAGAGACCCAGTACTTC	CASSSRGAGRETQYF
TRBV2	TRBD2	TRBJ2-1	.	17	TGTGCCAGCACCCTCGCCCTTCTAGCGGCCTACTACAATGAGCAGTTCTTC	CASTLALLAAYYNEQFF
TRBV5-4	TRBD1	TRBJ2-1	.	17	TGTGCCAGCAGCCTGGTCCCCGGGACAGTGGATTACAATGAGCAGTTCTTC	CASSLVPGTVDYNEQFF
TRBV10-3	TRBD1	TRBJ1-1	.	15	TGTGCCATCAGTGAGGGTGAGACAGGGAGACTTGAAGCTTTCTTT	CAISEGETGRLEAFF
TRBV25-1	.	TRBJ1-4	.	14	TGTGCCAGCAGCTCATTAGGGAGAAATGAAAAACTGTTTTTT	CASSSLGRNEKLFF
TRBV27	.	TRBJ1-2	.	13	TGTGCCAGCAGTTTTGGTCCCGGGTATGGCTACACCTTC	CASSFGPGYGYTF
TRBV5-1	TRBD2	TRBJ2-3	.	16	TGCGCCAGCAGCTTGGGGCGGGGGGGAGGCACAGATACGCAGTATTTT	CASSLGRGGGTDTQYF
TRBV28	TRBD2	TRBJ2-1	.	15	TGTGCCAGCAGATCATCGGGACTAGCGGGGAATGAGCAGTTCTTC	CASRSSGLAGNEQFF
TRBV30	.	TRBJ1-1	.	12	TGTGCCTGGAGTGAAAGGCACACTGAAGCTTTCTTT	CAWSERHTEAFF
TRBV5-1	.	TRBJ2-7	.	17	TGCGCCAGCAGGTCCGACAGCGGAAGATTAACTTCCTACGAGCAGTACTTC	CASRSDSGRLTSYEQYF
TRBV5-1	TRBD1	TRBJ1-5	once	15	TGCGCCAGCAAAGCCGGGACAGGGTTTAATCAGCCCCAGCATTTT	CASKAGTGFNQPQHF
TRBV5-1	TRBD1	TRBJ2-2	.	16	TGCGCCAGCAGCTTGATAGGACAGGGGAACACCGGGGAGCTGTTTTTT	CASSLIGQGNTGELFF
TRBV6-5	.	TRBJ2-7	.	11	TGTGCCAGCAGTAATTCCTACGAGCAGTACTTC	CASSNSYEQYF
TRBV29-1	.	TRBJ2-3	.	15	TGCAGCGTTGAAGTGGCTAGGGGAAACACAGATACGCAGTATTTT	CSVEVARGNTDTQYF
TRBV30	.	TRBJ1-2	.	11	TGTGCCTGGATGTCGGGCTATGGCTACACCTTC	CAWMSGYGYTF
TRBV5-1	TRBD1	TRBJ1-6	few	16	TGCGCCAGCAGCTTTGATGGACAGGGTAGGGAATCACCCCTCCACTTT	CASSFDGQGRESPLHF
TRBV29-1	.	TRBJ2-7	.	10	TGCAGCGTCACAACCAACGAGCAGTACTTC	CSVTTNEQYF
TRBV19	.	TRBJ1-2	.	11	TGTGCCAGTAGTGTAGGGTATGGCTACACCTTC	CASSVGYGYTF
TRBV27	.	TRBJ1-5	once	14	TGTGCCAGCAGCATGCGGGGAAGCAATCAGCCCCAGCATTTT	CASSMRGSNQPQHF
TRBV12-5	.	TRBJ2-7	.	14	TGTGCTAGTGCCTTACAGGGTGGGACTGGCGAGCAGTACTTC	CASALQGGTGEQYF
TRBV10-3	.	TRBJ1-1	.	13	TGTGCCATCAGGGGGGTTGAGAACACTGAAGCTTTCTTT	CAIRGVENTEAFF
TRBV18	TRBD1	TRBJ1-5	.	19	TGTGCCAGCTCACCCAAGACGATTAACACCGGACAGGGGCTACAGCCCCAGCATTTT	CASSPKTINTGQGLQPQHF
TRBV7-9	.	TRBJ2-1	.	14	TGTGCCAGCAGCTCCGTCACCTCCTACAATGAGCAGTTCTTC	CASSSVTSYNEQFF
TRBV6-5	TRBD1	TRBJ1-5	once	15	TGTGCCAGCAGCTCCACAGGGGGCGTAGGTCAGCCCCAGCATTTT	CASSSTGGVGQPQHF
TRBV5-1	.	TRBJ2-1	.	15	TGCGCCAGCAGCTCCGGCCCCAACCTTTACGGTGAGCAGTTCTTC	CASSSGPNLYGEQFF
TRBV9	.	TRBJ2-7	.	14	TGTGCCAGCAGCCCGACCGCTAGCGAGTACGAGCAGTACTTC	CASSPTASEYEQYF
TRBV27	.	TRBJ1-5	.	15	TGTGCCAGCAGTGACGGGACGATGCCTCTTCAGCCCCAGCATTTT	CASSDGTMPLQPQHF
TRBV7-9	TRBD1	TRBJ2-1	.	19	TGTGCCAGCAGCTTAGCGCTACAGGGGTTTCTGGGGTTCCACAATGAGCAGTTCTTC	CASSLALQGFLGFHNEQFF
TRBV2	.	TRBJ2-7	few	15	TGTGCCAGCAGTAAAGCCCGGACCCAACTGGGCGAGCAGTACTTC	CASSKARTQLGEQYF
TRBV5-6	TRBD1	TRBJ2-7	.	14	TGTGCCAGCAGCACGGGACAGGGTTCCTACGAGCAGTACTTC	CASSTGQGSYEQYF
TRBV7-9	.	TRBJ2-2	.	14	TGTGCCAGCAGCCGCATCTATTCCACCGGGGAGCTGTTTTTT	CASSRIYSTGELFF
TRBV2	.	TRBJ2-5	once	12	TGTGCCAGCAAGGCAGACCAAGAGACCCAGTACTTC	CASKADQETQYF
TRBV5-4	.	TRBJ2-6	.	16	TGTGCCAGCAGCCGGGTAGGGGGATACGGGGCCAACGTCCTGACTTTC	CASSRVGGYGANVLTF
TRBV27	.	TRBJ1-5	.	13	TGTGCCAGCAGTTTCGACGACAATCAGCCCCAGCATTTT	CASSFDDNQPQHF
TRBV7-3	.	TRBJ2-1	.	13	TGTGCCAGCAGCTTAATTTCGGGCAATGAGCAGTTCTTC	CASSLISGNEQFF
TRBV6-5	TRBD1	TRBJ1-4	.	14	TGTGCCAGCAGTCCGGGACAGGGATGGGAAAAACTGTTTTTT	CASSPGQGWEKLFF
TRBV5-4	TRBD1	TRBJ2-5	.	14	TGTGCCAGCAGCGAAACAGGGGGTTCAGAGACCCAGTACTTC	CASSETGGSETQYF
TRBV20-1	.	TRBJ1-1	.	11	TGCAGTGCTGGCGGGGGTTCTGAAGCTTTCTTT	CSAGGGSEAFF
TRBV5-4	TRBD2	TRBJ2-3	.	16	TGTGCCAGCTCTTTTCGGCTAGCGGGAGTAACAGATACGCAGTATTTT	CASSFRLAGVTDTQYF
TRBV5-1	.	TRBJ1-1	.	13	TGCGCCAGCAGCTTGACTTTGAACACTGAAGCTTTCTTT	CASSLTLNTEAFF
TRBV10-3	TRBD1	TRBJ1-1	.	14	TGTGCCATCAGTGGGGGACAGCTGAACACTGAAGCTTTCTTT	CAISGGQLNTEAFF
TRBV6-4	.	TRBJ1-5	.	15	TGTGCCAGCAGTGACTCGGCCCGTAGGAATCAGCCCCAGCATTTT	CASSDSARRNQPQHF
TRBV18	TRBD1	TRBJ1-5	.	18	TGTGCCAGCTCACCACCCGGACAGGGCCCCTATAGCAATCAGCCCCAGCATTTT	CASSPPGQGPYSNQPQHF
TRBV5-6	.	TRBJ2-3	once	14	TGTGCCAGCAGCCTTACACTACGCACAGATACGCAGTATTTT	CASSLTLRTDTQYF